The clone carrying this T cell receptor beta chain was recorded a few times. This entry is derived from a study of early T cells in non-severe SARS-CoV-2 infection. In the study overall: Chains were unpaired, as sequencing was done on bulk RNA from unsorted whole blood.

The CDR3 extends over 14 amino acids. V dropped 8 bases and J dropped 7 bases, with 18 bases sitting between them. The V gene's germline CDR1 is MDHEN and CDR2 SYDVKM. One entry per CDR3 protein results from TCRdb running MiXCR on the 5' RACE reads. The data contain roughly 110,000 distinct CDR3 sequences, more than 9.5% of them singletons. The rearrangement uses TRBV28 and TRBJ1-5; a weak D match, TRBD1 (5 bases). Sequenced material: whole blood. The receptor was derived from an adult who was a healthcare worker with PCR-confirmed SARS-CoV-2 infection or an uninfected control (not recorded which). CDR3 in amino acids: CASRPPGSGQPQHF. In DNA form, the CDR3 reads TGTGCCAGCCGCCCCCCGGGGTCAGGGCAGCCCCAGCATTTT.